A single sample gave rise to the 4 T cell receptor beta chains below, sequenced in a study of blood T cell repertoires in COVID-19. TCRdb keeps only in-frame clones here, not all; method: immunoSEQ multiplex PCR. The repertoire consists of about 66,000 clones, with about nine tenths occurring once and the leading ten covering roughly 1.4%. Sequenced sample: peripheral blood. The receptors were gathered from a man aged 55 to 70 with acute or convalescent COVID-19.

For the CDR3, the DNA is TGTGCCAGCAGTCCCGGGACAGGGGATCAGCCCCAGCATTTT. Translating gives CASSPGTGDQPQHF. V is TRBV27 and J is TRBJ1-5, with 10 nucleotides matching TRBD1. This CDR3 region has 14 residues. The junction had 3 bases not matched to a gene; V was cut back by 5 bases and J by 5 bases. The germline gives CDR1 MNHEY, CDR2 SMNVEV (reference sequence).

The V and J genes are TRBV24-1 and TRBJ1-4, with 8 bases lining up with TRBD1. CDR3 length: 18 residues. Trimming cost V 2 bases and J 5 bases; bases outside gene matches: 12. Germline CDR1 reads KGHDR; CDR2 reads SFDVKD. The CDR3 bases are TGTGCCACCAGTGATTCAGGGGTGCGAGACAGGGGAAATGAAAAACTGTTTTTT. Amino acid sequence: CATSDSGVRDRGNEKLFF.

The chain couples TRBV3-1 (or the pseudogene TRBV3-2) to TRBJ1-2; TRBD1 matches at 7 bases. The CDR3 contains 14 residues. J lost 4 bases, V lost 7 bases, and 9 bases had no gene match. The germline gives CDR1 LGHDT, CDR2 YNNKEL (reference sequence). The CDR3: CASTKDPGGYGYTF. CDR3 bases: TGTGCCAGCACCAAGGACCCAGGGGGCTATGGCTACACCTTC.

V usage is TRBV7-9 and J usage is TRBJ1-5; D is perhaps TRBD1 (5 bases). The germline CDR1 and CDR2 sequences are SEHNR and FQNEAQ (reference sequence). The V end lost 5 bases, the J end lost 3 bases, and 11 bases lay between the germline ends. CDR3 size: 14 residues. DNA of the CDR3: TGTGCCAGCAGCCGGCCGGGGGACAATCAGCCCCAGCATTTT. Protein product: CASSRPGDNQPQHF.